Listed below are T cell receptor beta chains from one sample, sequenced in a study of graft-versus-host responses after intestinal transplantation. No antigens are known for them. Here immunoSEQ multiplex PCR was the method, and the copy in TCRdb shows in-frame clones only, minus some. The data show approximately 120,000 clones, with around 94% seen just once and over 0.15% held by the top ten. The sample here was unstimulated CD4+ T cells sorted from spleen or lymph node cells, taken before intestinal transplant. The receptors were sampled from a human donor who received an intestinal transplant. CDR3s include the opening cysteine and the closing phenylalanine or tryptophan. D genes are given only for firm matches. Where a row states a size, it is once, few, many or the class of an expanded clone; other rows omit it.

TRBV19	TRBJ1-5	-	-	TGTGCCAGTAGAGAAACGGGGGGGACTCAGCCCCAGCATTTT	CASRETGGTQPQHF
TRBV11-2	TRBJ2-7	-	-	TGTGCCAGCAGCTTAGGCCTGAGCTCCTACGAGCAGTACTTC	CASSLGLSSYEQYF
TRBV6-1	TRBJ2-7	-	-	TGTGCCAGCACTAAGGGGGGCGCCTACGAGCAGTACTTC	CASTKGGAYEQYF
TRBV7-6	TRBJ2-7	-	TRBD1	TGTGCCAGCAGCTTATTTTATGGACAGGGCCCCCACGAGCAGTACTTC	CASSLFYGQGPHEQYF
TRBV29-1	TRBJ2-3	-	-	TGCAGCGTTGAAGACCTGGACAGTTACACAGATACGCAGTATTTT	CSVEDLDSYTDTQYF
TRBV6-5	TRBJ1-1	few	TRBD1	TGTGCCAGCAGTTACGGGACAGCCACTGAAGCTTTCTTT	CASSYGTATEAFF
TRBV6-5	TRBJ1-6	-	-	TGTGCCAGCGGAATGGGGTCCGATAATTCACCCCTCCACTTT	CASGMGSDNSPLHF
TRBV10-2	TRBJ2-7	-	-	TGCGCCAGCAGTGAGAGCTCCTACGAGCAGTACTTC	CASSESSYEQYF
TRBV28	TRBJ1-2	-	TRBD1	TGTGCCAGCAGAGACAGGGCGAAGGGCTACACCTTC	CASRDRAKGYTF
TRBV4-1	TRBJ1-2	-	TRBD1	TGCGCCAGCAGTCCCCAAGGGAGGACAGGGAACCTCGGGGGGGATGGCTACACCTTC	CASSPQGRTGNLGGDGYTF
TRBV7-8	TRBJ1-2	-	-	TGTGCCAGCAGCTTACTCACTAGAACGGACTACACCTTC	CASSLLTRTDYTF
TRBV5-1	TRBJ2-5	-	-	TGCGCCAGCAGCTTGGGGGCCCCGAAGACCCAGTACTTC	CASSLGAPKTQYF
TRBV4-2	TRBJ2-3	-	TRBD2	TGTGCCAGCAGCCAAGAATCCAGCGGGGGAACAGATACGCAGTATTTT	CASSQESSGGTDTQYF
TRBV23-1	TRBJ1-3	-	-	TGCGCCAGCAGTCAATCTAAGTCCCCTGGTCGAAACACCATATATTTT	CASSQSKSPGRNTIYF
TRBV15	TRBJ2-1	-	TRBD2	TGTGCCACCAGCCAACTAGCGGGGGGGTCTTATGAGCAGTTCTTC	CATSQLAGGSYEQFF
TRBV5-4	TRBJ2-1	-	-	TGTGCCAGCAGCCCAATGGGCGGCTACAATGAGCAGTTCTTC	CASSPMGGYNEQFF
TRBV4-1	TRBJ2-5	-	-	TGCGCCAGCAGCCAATTCGAGACCCAGTACTTC	CASSQFETQYF
TRBV2	TRBJ1-2	-	TRBD1	TGTGCCAGCAGTCCCCGTAATTCCGGGACAGGGGACGGCTACACCTTC	CASSPRNSGTGDGYTF
TRBV19	TRBJ2-1	-	TRBD1	TGTGCCAGTAGTGTTGGACAGGGGATTTCCTACAATGAGCAGTTCTTC	CASSVGQGISYNEQFF
TRBV11-2	TRBJ1-2	-	-	TGTGCCAGCAGCCCCAGGGCCTTAAGAGGTGGCTACACCTTC	CASSPRALRGGYTF
TRBV30	TRBJ1-4	-	-	TGTGCCTGGAACCAAGGGGTCTCTAATGAAAAACTGTTTTTT	CAWNQGVSNEKLFF
TRBV7-2	TRBJ1-2	-	-	TGTGCCAGCAGACAAAGCGCCTACAGGGCCTATGGCTACACCTTC	CASRQSAYRAYGYTF
TRBV2	TRBJ1-1	-	-	TGTGCCAGCAGCCGGGGGCTAGTGAACACTGAAGCTTTCTTT	CASSRGLVNTEAFF
TRBV6-1	TRBJ1-5	-	TRBD1	TGTGCCAGCAGCTACATGGGACAGGGGAGTCAGCCCCAGCATTTT	CASSYMGQGSQPQHF
TRBV12-5	TRBJ1-1	-	-	TGTGCTAGTAGTTTAAGGGTAACCACTGAAGCTTTCTTT	CASSLRVTTEAFF
TRBV5-1	TRBJ2-1	-	-	TGCGCCAGCAGCCCGCCGGGGGGCCTAAGCTCCTACAATGAGCAGTTCTTC	CASSPPGGLSSYNEQFF
TRBV15	TRBJ1-3	few	-	TGTGCCACCAGCAACTTGAGGGGCTCTGGAAACACCATATATTTT	CATSNLRGSGNTIYF
TRBV5-1	TRBJ1-2	many	-	TGCGCCAGCAGCCCCGGCCCTTTGGGGTACACCTTC	CASSPGPLGYTF
TRBV4-1	TRBJ2-5	-	-	TGCGCCAGCAGCCAACCCCTTAGGGGGCAAGAGACCCAGTACTTC	CASSQPLRGQETQYF
TRBV27	TRBJ1-1	-	TRBD1	TGTGCCAGCAGTTTATCGACAGGGCTGTTAGCTTTCTTT	CASSLSTGLLAFF
TRBV19	TRBJ1-4	-	-	TGTGCCAGTCGGGACCCGTGGGAAAAACTGTTTTTT	CASRDPWEKLFF
TRBV6-1	TRBJ1-2	-	TRBD1	TGTGCCAGCAGCCGACAGGGTGGCTACACCTTC	CASSRQGGYTF
TRBV5-1	TRBJ2-7	-	TRBD1	TGCGCCAGCAGCTTGGCACCGGGACAGGTCTACGAGCAGTACTTC	CASSLAPGQVYEQYF
TRBV5-1	TRBJ2-2	-	TRBD2	TGCGCCAGCAGCTCGGGACTAGCGGGGGGGCGCATGACCGGGGAGCTGTTTTTT	CASSSGLAGGRMTGELFF
TRBV5-1	TRBJ2-5	-	TRBD2	TGCGCCAGCAGCATCCCGGGACTAGGGACGGGTGAGACCCAGTACTTC	CASSIPGLGTGETQYF
TRBV7-2	TRBJ2-1	-	TRBD2	TGTGCCAGCAGCCGGCAAAGCGGGGACTACAATGAGCAGTTCTTC	CASSRQSGDYNEQFF
TRBV19	TRBJ1-1	-	-	TGTGCCAATTCCCTGGTGAAGTTGAACACTGAAGCTTTCTTT	CANSLVKLNTEAFF